The following is a TCR beta chain sequence with its context. Antigen specificity is unknown. Isolation of the CD4+ and CD8+ populations was accomplished via positive magnetic bead selection, with purity assessed by flow cytometry. This sample stems from a study of somatic mutations in cytotoxic T cells in rheumatoid arthritis. Study-level information: A subset of V beta antibody-stained T-cell populations was isolated by flow sorting, reaching nearly 100% purity, and this subset included V beta1+ cells that went on to TCRB sequencing.

Per the germline V gene, CDR1 is SGHTA and CDR2 is FQGTGA. V lost 1 base and J 5 bases, leaving 14 bases between the germline ends. CDR3 length: 15 amino acids. Study-wide results and caveats: Antigen targets of the expanded CD8+ clones remained unidentified. The authors did not adjust the slight TRBV07 underrepresentation in rheumatoid arthritis patients for multiple comparisons.

Using immunoSEQ multiplex PCR, the repertoire was profiled, and TCRdb retains in-frame clones only, with some absent. The repertoire holds just under 7,500 clones, with approximately 86% as singletons. Material for sequencing was CD8+ T cells sorted from blood. The clonotype originates from a man aged 35 to 55 with rheumatoid arthritis. This chain connects TRBV7-3 to TRBJ2-5; perhaps TRBD2 as D (7 bases). CDR3 loop: CASSLIGGGQETQYF. CDR3 nucleotides: TGTGCCAGCAGCTTAATTGGGGGGGGGCAGGAGACCCAGTACTTC.